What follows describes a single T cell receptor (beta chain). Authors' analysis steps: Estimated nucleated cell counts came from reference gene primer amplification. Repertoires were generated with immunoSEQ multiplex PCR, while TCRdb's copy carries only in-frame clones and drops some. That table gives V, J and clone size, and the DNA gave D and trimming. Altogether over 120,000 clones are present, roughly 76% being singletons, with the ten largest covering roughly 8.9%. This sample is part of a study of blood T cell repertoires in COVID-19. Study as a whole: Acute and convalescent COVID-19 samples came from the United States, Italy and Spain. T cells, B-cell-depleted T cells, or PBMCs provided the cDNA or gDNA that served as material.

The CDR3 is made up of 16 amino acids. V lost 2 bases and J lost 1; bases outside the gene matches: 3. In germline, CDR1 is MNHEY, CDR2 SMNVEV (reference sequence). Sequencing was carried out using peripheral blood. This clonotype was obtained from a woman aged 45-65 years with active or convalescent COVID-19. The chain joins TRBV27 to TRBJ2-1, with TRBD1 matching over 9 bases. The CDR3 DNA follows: TGTGCCAGCAGTTTAAGCGGGACAGGGTCCTACAATGAGCAGTTCTTC. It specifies CASSLSGTGSYNEQFF.